This T cell receptor beta chain came from a study of blood T cell repertoires in COVID-19. Across the whole study: Some COVID-19 samples were acute and others convalescent; all came from the United States, Italy and Spain. PBMCs, B-cell-depleted T cells, or T cells provided the cDNA or gDNA that made up the material.

Cohorts were assigned according to the clinical history that participants reported. The data were produced by immunoSEQ multiplex PCR, yet TCRdb's version contains in-frame clones alone and is incomplete. The sample lists hundreds of thousands of clones; 85% were seen once. CDR1 and CDR2 (germline): SGDLS, YYNGEE. The CDR3 runs to 14 residues. V lost 0 bases to trimming and J lost 6 bases, with 12 bases between them. The sequence came from a woman aged 50 to 60 with acute COVID-19. The gene calls are TRBV9 and TRBJ1-1; D may be TRBD1 (5 bases). The sample comprised PBMCs or T cells enriched from blood (not recorded which). CDR3 nucleotide sequence: TGTGCCAGCAGCGTAGGGGGGGGTATCCCTGAAGCTTTCTTT. Translating gives CASSVGGGIPEAFF. The variable domain in full, completed from reference TRBV9 and TRBJ1-1, reads DSGVTQTPKHLITATGQRVTLRCSPRSGDLSVYWYQQSLDQGLQFLIQYYNGEERAKGNILERFSAQQFPDLHSELNLSSLELGDSALYFCASSVGGGIPEAFFGQGTRLTVV.